This entry lists 5 T cell receptor beta chains sequenced from one sample in a study of CD8+CD57+ T cells in acquired aplastic anemia. TCR beta VDJ and CDR3 profiles were obtained from a genomic DNA template. From the reads, TCRdb called clonotypes with MiXCR, one entry per CDR3 protein. The sample lists around 200,000 distinct CDR3 sequences, 48% occurring once. Whoever was chosen for sequencing had shown CD8+CD57+ cell expansion by flow cytometry. The sequencing input was sorted CD4+, CD8+, or CD8+CD57+ T cells (not recorded which) from PBMCs. These TCRs come from a human donor with aplastic anemia.

The chain recombines TRBV20-1 with TRBJ2-7; D perhaps matches TRBD1 (5 bases). From germline, CDR1 is DFQATT and CDR2 SNEGSKA (reference sequence). V lost 6 bases and J lost 9, with 15 bases in between. This CDR3 has 11 residues. The CDR3: CSATTATGQYF. The DNA for the CDR3 is TGCAGTGCAACGACAGCGACGGGGCAGTACTTC.

This clonotype was counted many times. The chain has TRBV5-1 and TRBJ1-1, with TRBD1 as a possible D gene (6 bases). The germline gives CDR1 SGHRS, CDR2 YFSETQ. The ends were cut back, 2 bases at V and 4 bases at J, with 12 bases in the middle. This CDR3 has 14 amino acids. The DNA for the CDR3 is TGCGCCAGCAGCTTCCAAACAGGGAGCACTGAAGCTTTCTTT. Translating it yields CASSFQTGSTEAFF.

The genes are TRBV10-3 and TRBJ2-7, with TRBD2 identical over 12 bases. Trimming cost V 11 bases and J 2 bases; bases outside gene matches: 4. The CDR3 is made up of 13 amino acids. Germline values: CDR1 ENHRY, CDR2 SYGVKD. CDR3 region: CAVRLAGAYEQYF. CDR3 coding DNA: TGTGCCGTCCGACTAGCGGGGGCCTACGAGCAGTACTTC.

About this clonotype: No DNA is shown, since the ends of the CDR3 on it are uncertain; the CDR3 is the one TCRdb lists. The chain joins TRBV29-1 to TRBJ2-7; TRBD2, as called in the table, went unchecked against the DNA. The CDR3 adds up to 11 amino acids, both ends counted. CDR1 SQVTM and CDR2 ANQGSEA come from the germline V gene. The CDR3 spells CSVGEGSFTYF.

This clonotype was counted once. The CDR3 DNA sequence: TGCGCCAGCGACGGACAGGGGGGGAGAAACACTGAAGCTTTCTTT. Protein product: CASDGQGGRNTEAFF. The V gene is TRBV10-2, the J gene TRBJ1-1; 10 bases align to TRBD1. V lost 8 bases and J lost 2; bases outside the gene matches: 8. CDR1 and CDR2 (germline): WSHSY, SAAADI. The CDR3 extends over 15 amino acids.